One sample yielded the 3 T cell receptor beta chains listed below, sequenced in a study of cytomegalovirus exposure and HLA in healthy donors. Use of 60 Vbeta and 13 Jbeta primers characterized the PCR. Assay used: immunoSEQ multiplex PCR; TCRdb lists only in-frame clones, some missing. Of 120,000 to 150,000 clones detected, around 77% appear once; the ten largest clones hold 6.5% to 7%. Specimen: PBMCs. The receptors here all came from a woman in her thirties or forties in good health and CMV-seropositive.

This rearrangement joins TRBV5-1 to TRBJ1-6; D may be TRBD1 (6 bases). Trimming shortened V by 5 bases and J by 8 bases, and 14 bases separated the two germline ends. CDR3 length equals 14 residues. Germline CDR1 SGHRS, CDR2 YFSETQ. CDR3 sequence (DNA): TGCGCCAGCAGGATCGTGGACAGCTATTCACCCCTCCACTTT. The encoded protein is CASRIVDSYSPLHF.

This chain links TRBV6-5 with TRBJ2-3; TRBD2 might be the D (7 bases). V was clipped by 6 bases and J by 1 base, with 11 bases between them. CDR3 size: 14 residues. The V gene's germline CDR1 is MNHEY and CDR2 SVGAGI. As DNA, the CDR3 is TGTGCCAGCAGGAAAGGGGGGGGCACAGATACGCAGTATTTT. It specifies CASRKGGGTDTQYF.

This CDR3 reads CASSMQGVSYGYTF. The DNA for the CDR3 is TGTGCCAGTAGTATGCAGGGGGTATCTTATGGCTACACCTTC. The rearrangement links TRBV19 to TRBJ1-2, with 7 bases identical to TRBD1. The CDR3 is 14 amino acids. V shed 3 bases, J shed 5 bases, and the junction held 6 bases outside the gene matches. Germline values: CDR1 LNHDA, CDR2 SQIVND (reference sequence).